This T cell receptor (beta chain) was obtained from a study of T cell responses to AZD1222 COVID-19 vaccine. Study-wide findings and caveats: Within unmutated variant regions lay the reported targets of nearly half of spike-specific TCRs.

This CDR3 is built from 12 residues. Germline V gene sequence: CDR1 ENHRY, CDR2 SYGVKD. Trimming pared 9 bases from V and 3 bases from J, leaving 9 bases between. For this clone: As yet, its antigen is unknown.

Sequencing was performed with immunoSEQ multiplex PCR; in TCRdb, only in-frame clones are kept and a portion is missing. The sample yields about 130,000 clones, roughly 90% seen once. Sequenced material: peripheral blood, taken on day 0 of AZD1222 vaccination. The J gene is TRBJ1-5, the V gene TRBV10-3, with no clear D. The source of this sequence is an adult in good health. The CDR3 is CAIGPNNQPQHF. DNA for the CDR3: TGTGCCATAGGACCGAACAATCAGCCCCAGCATTTT.